Below, one T cell receptor (beta chain) is given with its context. Antigen unknown. Germline-derived CDR1 and CDR2 are DFQATT and SNEGSKA (reference sequence). CDR3 length equals 14 residues. Trimming pared 5 bases from V and 3 bases from J, leaving 13 bases between. These data originate in a study of T-cell memory formation after mild COVID-19. Broader study findings: A second wave of clones peaked on day 37, and their SARS-CoV-2 specificity went unconfirmed.

MiXCR, applied by TCRdb to the 5' RACE reads, yields one record per CDR3 protein. The data show a few hundred thousand distinct CDR3 sequences, around a fifth seen once. The receptor's source is a man between 18 and 35 years old who had mild COVID-19 (a few samples of this study predate the infection). Cell type and time point are not known. The genes are TRBV20-1 and TRBJ2-2; D gene unclear. The sample comprised PBMCs or a T cell subset sorted from them (not recorded which). As DNA, the CDR3 is TGCAGTGCTGGCGCCCCCGTGGACACCGGGGAGCTGTTTTTT. Translation: CSAGAPVDTGELFF.